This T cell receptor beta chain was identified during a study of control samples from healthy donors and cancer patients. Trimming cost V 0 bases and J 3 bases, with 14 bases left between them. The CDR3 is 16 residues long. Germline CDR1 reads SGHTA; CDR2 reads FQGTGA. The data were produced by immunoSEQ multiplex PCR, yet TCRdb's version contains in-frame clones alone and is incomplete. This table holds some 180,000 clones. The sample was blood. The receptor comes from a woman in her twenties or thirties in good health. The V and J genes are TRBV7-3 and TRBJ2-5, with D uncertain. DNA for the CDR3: TGTGCCAGCAGCTTAACCGGCCTTCAGGTGAAAGAGACCCAGTACTTC. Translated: CASSLTGLQVKETQYF.